The 27 T cell receptor beta chains given below trace back to one sample, sequenced in a study of blood T cell repertoires in COVID-19. Assay used: immunoSEQ multiplex PCR; TCRdb lists only in-frame clones, some missing. This sample has around 340,000 clones, with approximately 89% found just once. The sample comprised peripheral blood. The receptors derive from an older woman with COVID-19, enrolled during active disease.

The V call is TRBV5-6, the J call TRBJ2-7, with 7 bases identical to TRBD1. With V trimmed by 4 bases and J by 7 bases, 8 bases remained unmatched. Germline assignment: CDR1 SGHDT and CDR2 YYEEEE. This CDR3 is built from 13 residues. The CDR3 loop reads CASSRDSYQEQYF. CDR3 nucleotides: TGTGCCAGCAGCCGGGACAGCTACCAGGAGCAGTACTTC.

This clone was seen just once. The V and J genes are TRBV2 and TRBJ2-5, with D uncertain. Germline values: CDR1 SNHLY, CDR2 FYNNEI. The CDR3 is made up of 15 amino acids. V was shortened by 6 bases and J by 5 bases, with 19 bases between the two germline ends. CDR3 bases: TGTGCCAGCAGATATTTTTACGCGGATGACGAGACCCAGTACTTC. Encoded protein: CASRYFYADDETQYF. Based on the CDR3 plus reference TRBV2 and TRBJ2-5, the full variable domain is EPEVTQTPSHQVTQMGQEVILRCVPISNHLYFYWYRQILGQKVEFLVSFYNNEISEKSEIFDDQFSVERPDGSNFTLKIRSTKLEDSAMYFCASRYFYADDETQYFGPGTRLLVL.

This chain links TRBV21-1 with TRBJ1-5; the table gives TRBD1 as D, unverified against the DNA. TRBV21-1 is annotated as a pseudogene. The length of the CDR3 is 14 residues. This CDR3 is CASIVRGVRQPQHF. Here the CDR3 DNA reads TGTGCCAGCATCGTCAGGGGGGTGCGTCAGCCCCAGCATTTT.

The V gene is TRBV6-5, the J gene TRBJ1-5; TRBD1 is a possible D gene (5 bases). From germline, CDR1 is MNHEY and CDR2 SVGAGI. The CDR3 runs 16 residues. Trimming cost V 0 bases and J 4 bases, with 13 bases left between them. The CDR3 spells CASSYSRRGENQPQHF. Written as DNA, the CDR3 is TGTGCCAGCAGTTACTCCCGGCGGGGGGAGAATCAGCCCCAGCATTTT.

The chain combines TRBV11-2 with TRBJ2-1, with a tentative D call TRBD1 (6 bases). Germline lookup yields CDR1 SGHAT and CDR2 FQNNGV. The CDR3 has 15 amino acids. V was clipped by 7 bases and J by 5 bases, with 18 bases between them. CDR3 residues: CASIPGPTGNNEQFF. The CDR3 DNA reads TGTGCCAGCATCCCAGGCCCTACAGGGAACAATGAGCAGTTCTTC. Based on the CDR3 plus reference TRBV11-2 and TRBJ2-1, the full variable domain is EAGVAQSPRYKIIEKRQSVAFWCNPISGHATLYWYQQILGQGPKLLIQFQNNGVVDDSQLPKDRFSAERLKGVDSTLKIQPAKLEDSAVYLCASIPGPTGNNEQFFGPGTRLTVL.

The chain links TRBV6-5 to TRBJ1-1, with D perhaps matching TRBD1 (6 bases). The V gene lost 4 bases and the J gene lost 1 base, with 13 bases spanning the gap. The CDR3 is 15 residues long. Germline CDR1 and CDR2: MNHEY and SVGAGI. The CDR3 nucleotides read TGTGCCAGCAGTTTTACGGGACAATCGAACACTGAAGCTTTCTTT. As protein: CASSFTGQSNTEAFF.

The chain couples TRBV7-8 to TRBJ2-1; 9 positions agree with TRBD2. CDR3 size: 16 residues. CDR1 is SGHVS, CDR2 FQNEAQ, per germline. V lost 3 bases, J lost 8 bases, and 11 bases stayed unmatched. In nucleotides, the CDR3 is TGTGCCAGCAGCTTCGTGAGCGGGGGGACCCCTCATGAGCAGTTCTTC. As protein: CASSFVSGGTPHEQFF.

This chain joins TRBV30 and TRBJ2-6; weak D call: TRBD2 (6 bases). The CDR3 spans 16 residues. Germline V gene data show CDR1 as GTSNPN and CDR2 as SVGIG (reference sequence). V dropped 5 bases and J dropped 0 bases, with 14 bases sitting between them. The CDR3 region has the DNA TGTGCCTGGGACGGGACTTTCCGCTCTGGGGCCAACGTCCTGACTTTC. Its translation is CAWDGTFRSGANVLTF.

V gene TRBV6-2 or TRBV6-3 combines with J gene TRBJ2-7, with 8 bases lining up with TRBD2. The V gene end was trimmed by 4 bases and the J gene end by 4 bases; junction bases not matched to a gene: 9. Germline V gene lookup returns CDR1 MNHEY and CDR2 SVGEGT. The CDR3 has 15 amino acids. Written as DNA, the CDR3 is TGTGCCAGCAGTTCCCCCGGGGGGGCGGAATACGAGCAGTACTTC. It is translated as CASSSPGGAEYEQYF.

This chain links TRBV7-2 with TRBJ2-7, with 11 nucleotides matching TRBD1. The CDR3 runs to 16 residues. Germline trimming cut 3 bases from V and 4 bases from J; bases unmatched to any gene: 8. Per the germline V gene, CDR1 is SGHTA and CDR2 is FQGNSA. This chain's CDR3 is CASSLDTGTGGYEQYF. The CDR3 DNA follows: TGTGCCAGCAGCTTGGACACCGGGACAGGGGGTTACGAGCAGTACTTC.

The rearrangement joins TRBV5-1 to TRBJ2-7; TRBD2 matches 7 bases. The CDR3 contains 16 residues. CDR1 SGHRS and CDR2 YFSETQ come from the germline V gene. V shed 4 bases and J 4 bases; nucleotides not matched to a gene: 14. CDR3 DNA: TGCGCCAGCAGCAATCCCCGGGACCTAGCGGTATACGAGCAGTACTTC. Amino acids: CASSNPRDLAVYEQYF.

The V call is TRBV5-1, the J call TRBJ1-1; 8 bases are a match to TRBD1. After removal of 4 bases from V and 7 bases from J, the junction contained 12 bases not matched to a gene. This CDR3 contains 15 residues. From germline, CDR1 is SGHRS and CDR2 YFSETQ. The CDR3 nucleotides read TGCGCCAGCAGCGGCGATGACAGGGGAGGTTTTGAAGCTTTCTTT. This encodes CASSGDDRGGFEAFF.

The chain carries TRBV9 and TRBJ2-2; TRBD1 matches 8 bases. This CDR3 contains 15 residues. CDR1 is SGDLS, CDR2 YYNGEE, per germline. The junction had 3 bases not matched to a gene; V was cut back by 1 base and J by 4 bases. The CDR3 sequence is CASSVRTGPTGELFF. The CDR3 nucleotides are TGTGCCAGCAGCGTAAGGACAGGGCCCACCGGGGAGCTGTTTTTT.

V usage is TRBV30 and J usage is TRBJ1-2; D ambiguous. CDR3 length: 11 amino acids. Looked up from germline, CDR1 is GTSNPN and CDR2 is SVGIG (reference sequence). Trimming took 3 bases from V and 4 from J, leaving 6 bases between them. This CDR3 reads CAWSGGYGYTF. The CDR3 coding sequence is TGTGCCTGGAGCGGCGGCTATGGCTACACCTTC.

The rearrangement links TRBV25-1 to TRBJ1-3, with a tentative D call TRBD1 (6 bases). The CDR3 spans 13 residues. The V and J ends lost 6 bases and 6 bases respectively, with 12 bases between them. CDR1 and CDR2 (germline): MGHDK, SYGVNS. Here the CDR3 reads CASSQGIKNTIYF. Written as DNA, the CDR3 is TGTGCCAGCAGCCAGGGGATAAAAAACACCATATATTTT.

This sequence joins TRBV5-1 and TRBJ1-2; 7 bases map to TRBD1. Trimming at V came to 4 bases and at J to 6 bases, leaving 12 bases not matched to a gene. This CDR3 comprises 15 residues. Germline CDR1 reads SGHRS; CDR2 reads YFSETQ. The CDR3 here is CASSLRQGPEDGYTF. The CDR3 bases are TGCGCCAGCAGCCTGCGACAGGGTCCGGAGGATGGCTACACCTTC.

This clone was recorded only once. The chain joins TRBV24-1 to TRBJ2-1; 16 nucleotides align to TRBD2. Germline CDR1 is KGHDR and CDR2 is SFDVKD. This CDR3 has 16 amino acids. The V segment lost 5 bases and the J segment 9 bases; nucleotides outside the gene matches: 6. The CDR3 reads CATSVGTSGGGSEQFF. For the CDR3, the DNA is TGTGCCACCAGTGTTGGGACTAGCGGGGGGGGATCTGAGCAGTTCTTC.

The chain employs TRBV15 and TRBJ1-2, with 7 bases lining up with TRBD1. Unmatched junction bases numbered 7, after V lost 2 bases and J lost 4 bases. Germline assignment: CDR1 LNHNV and CDR2 YYDKDF (reference sequence). The CDR3 is 15 residues long. CDR3 bases: TGTGCCACCAGCAGATTCCGGGACAGTGCCTATGGCTACACCTTC. Translation gives CATSRFRDSAYGYTF. Together with reference TRBV15 and TRBJ1-2, the CDR3 gives the full variable domain: DAMVIQNPRYQVTQFGKPVTLSCSQTLNHNVMYWYQQKSSQAPKLLFHYYDKDFNNEADTPDNFQSRRPNTSFCFLDIRSPGLGDTAMYLCATSRFRDSAYGYTFGSGTRLTVV.

The rearrangement links TRBV15 to TRBJ2-3; D unclear. The CDR3 consists of 15 residues. Germline-derived CDR1 and CDR2 are LNHNV and YYDKDF (reference sequence). V dropped 0 bases and J dropped 0 bases, with 7 bases sitting between them. Here the CDR3 DNA reads TGTGCCACCAGCAGAGACGTAGCCAGCACAGATACGCAGTATTTT. Translating gives CATSRDVASTDTQYF.

The rearrangement links TRBV21-1 to TRBJ2-5; the table gives TRBD1 as D, unverified against the DNA. TRBV21-1 is assigned pseudogene status. The length of the CDR3 is 15 residues. CDR3 nucleotide sequence: TGTGCCAGCAGCAAAGGGAGGGGGCTCGGGGAGACCCAGTACTTC. Amino acids: CASSKGRGLGETQYF.

As for this clone: This CDR3 is also generated by other DNA sequences in the sample. This chain connects TRBV18 to TRBJ1-1; D gene unclear. Germline CDR1 KGHSH, CDR2 LQKENI. Trimming took off 3 bases at V and 0 bases at J, with 5 bases between the two ends. The CDR3 runs to 13 residues. The CDR3 nucleotides are TGTGCCAGCTCACCGTTAATGAACACTGAAGCTTTCTTT. Translated, it gives CASSPLMNTEAFF.

This clone was observed once. The chain is built from TRBV19 and TRBJ2-2, with D perhaps matching TRBD1 (5 bases). CDR1 and CDR2 (germline): LNHDA, SQIVND (reference sequence). V was shortened by 4 bases and J by 4 bases, with 13 bases between the two germline ends. This CDR3 has 15 amino acids. The CDR3, as DNA: TGTGCCAGTAGTACTCCTGGGGCTAGCACCGGGGAGCTGTTTTTT. It is translated as CASSTPGASTGELFF.

The chain carries TRBV18 and TRBJ2-7, with no clear D. Germline CDR1 is KGHSH and CDR2 is LQKENI. V gave up 2 bases and J gave up 7 bases, with 15 bases separating them. This CDR3 spans 14 amino acids. CDR3 nucleotides: TGTGCCAGCTCACCATCCCCGCAGGCTCAGGAGCAGTACTTC. This codes for CASSPSPQAQEQYF.

The rearrangement joins TRBV19 to TRBJ1-6; D not resolved. Germline loops: CDR1 LNHDA, CDR2 SQIVND (reference sequence). Between the trimmed V and J ends, which lost 3 bases and 4 bases, there was a span of 10 bases. CDR3 size: 15 residues. CDR3 region: CASSISGPYNSPLHF. The CDR3 coding sequence is TGTGCCAGTAGTATTTCGGGTCCTTATAATTCACCCCTCCACTTT.

This clone was found once. The V call is TRBV6-2 or TRBV6-3, the J call TRBJ2-5; 8 bases fit TRBD2. In germline, CDR1 is MNHEY, CDR2 SVGEGT. The trim removed 3 bases at V and 4 bases at J, leaving 7 bases unmatched. This CDR3 is 15 amino acids long. The CDR3 sequence: CASSYTGGAGETQYF. The CDR3 DNA reads TGTGCCAGCAGTTATACCGGGGGGGCCGGAGAGACCCAGTACTTC.

The chain combines TRBV6-5 with TRBJ1-2, with 9 bases identical to TRBD1. The junction had 7 bases not matched to a gene; V was cut back by 6 bases and J by 8 bases. The CDR3 is made up of 13 amino acids. CDR1 is MNHEY, CDR2 SVGAGI, per germline. CDR3 DNA: TGTGCCAGCAGGCGACAGGGGGGCAGCGGCTACACCTTC. Translating it yields CASRRQGGSGYTF.

V is TRBV19 and J is TRBJ2-3; 9 bases are a match to TRBD1. CDR3 length: 18 residues. The junction had 8 bases not matched to a gene; V was cut back by 0 bases and J by 1 base. Germline lookup yields CDR1 LNHDA and CDR2 SQIVND (reference sequence). CDR3: CASSIDLQGAWGTDTQYF. The CDR3 DNA is TGTGCCAGTAGTATAGATCTACAGGGGGCTTGGGGCACAGATACGCAGTATTTT.